These 2 T cell receptor beta chains originate from one sample sequenced in a study of regulatory T cells in long-lasting Graves disease. This sample's time point: newly diagnosed GD, antithyroid drugs for less than 3 months. PBMCs provided the RNA from which the TCR library was made. CDR3-region Arm-PCR and iRepertoire HTBI primers produced the TCR beta libraries. TCRdb re-derived calls from the multiplex PCR reads in MiXCR, one entry per CDR3 protein. Of about half a million distinct CDR3 sequences listed, around 12% are singletons. Another study also made use of these data, one on T cells in Graves' hyperthyroidism and ophthalmopathy.

This material consisted of peripheral blood mononuclear cells (PBMCs), taken at new diagnosis, from a patient treated with antithyroid drugs. These TCRs come from a woman aged 30 to 39 with Graves disease.

The chain employs TRBV5-1 and TRBJ2-2; 10 bases are a match to TRBD2. Trimming removed 4 bases from V and 6 bases from J; junction bases left unmatched: 6. The CDR3 is 15 residues long. Germline CDR1 and CDR2: SGHRS and YFSETQ. CDR3: CASSTTSGWAGELFF. The CDR3 DNA reads as TGCGCCAGCAGCACGACTAGCGGGTGGGCCGGGGAGCTGTTTTTT.

This clonotype occurred many times. This chain links TRBV24-1 with TRBJ2-7, with D perhaps given as TRBD1 or TRBD2 (5 bases each). The ends were cut back, 2 bases at V and 2 bases at J, with 12 bases in the middle. CDR1 and CDR2 from the germline V gene are KGHDR and SFDVKD. The CDR3 is 15 residues long. The CDR3 DNA is TGTGCCACCAGTGATTCCTCCCGGGGCACCTACGAGCAGTACTTC. It is translated as CATSDSSRGTYEQYF.